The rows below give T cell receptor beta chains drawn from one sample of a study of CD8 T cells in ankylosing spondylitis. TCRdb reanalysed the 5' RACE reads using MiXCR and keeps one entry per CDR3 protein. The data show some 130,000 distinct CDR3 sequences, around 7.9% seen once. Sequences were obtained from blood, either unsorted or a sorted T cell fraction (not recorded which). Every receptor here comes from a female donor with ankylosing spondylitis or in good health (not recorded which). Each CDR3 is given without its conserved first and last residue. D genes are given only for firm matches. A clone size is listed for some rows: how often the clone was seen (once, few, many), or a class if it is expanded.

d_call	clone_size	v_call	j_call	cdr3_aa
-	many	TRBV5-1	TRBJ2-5	ASSLMGPTQETQY
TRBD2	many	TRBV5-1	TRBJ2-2	ASSLLLAGGNTGELF
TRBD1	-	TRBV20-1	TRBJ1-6	SAKQGASNSPLH
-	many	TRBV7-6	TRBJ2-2	ASSPRGPGAGELF
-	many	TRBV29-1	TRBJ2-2	SVGRQEGAGELF
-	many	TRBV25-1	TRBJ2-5	ASSEAWNRETQY
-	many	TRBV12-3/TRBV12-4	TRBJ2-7	ASSSPGASEQY
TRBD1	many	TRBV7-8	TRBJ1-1	ASSLAGTGGEAF
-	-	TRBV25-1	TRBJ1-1	ASSESTGRRGGTEAF
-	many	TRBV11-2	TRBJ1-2	ASSLDQGPGYT
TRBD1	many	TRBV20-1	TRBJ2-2	SASDGTGRTGELF
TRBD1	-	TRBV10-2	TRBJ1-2	ASSDGTGLRYGYT
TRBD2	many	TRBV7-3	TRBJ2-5	ASSLNGGGAPETQY
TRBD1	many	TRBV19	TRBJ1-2	ASSMSLTGGEGYT
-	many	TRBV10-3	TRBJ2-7	AISGGVEQY
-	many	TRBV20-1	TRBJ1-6	SAREPSRRALH
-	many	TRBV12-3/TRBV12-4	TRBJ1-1	ASRHRGGAF
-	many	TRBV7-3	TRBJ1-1	ASSRNGGDTEAF
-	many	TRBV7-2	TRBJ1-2	ASSTGGHRANYGYT
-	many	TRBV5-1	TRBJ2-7	ASTVSGSRSSYEQY
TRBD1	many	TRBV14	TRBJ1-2	ASSQDGQGPYGYT
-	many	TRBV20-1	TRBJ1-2	SATDGDGYT
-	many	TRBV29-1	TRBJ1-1	SVEIHRTNTEAF
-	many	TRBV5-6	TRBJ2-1	ASSLGLDMNEQF
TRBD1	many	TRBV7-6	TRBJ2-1	ASSFMTGTYNEQF
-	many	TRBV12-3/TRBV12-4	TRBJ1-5	ASTRGLGDQPQH
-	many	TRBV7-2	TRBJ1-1	ASRPGTTSIRAEAF